The T cell receptor beta chain described here comes from a study of T cell responses to AZD1222 COVID-19 vaccine. This clone was seen a handful of times. No antigen is known for it. Assay used: immunoSEQ multiplex PCR; TCRdb lists only in-frame clones, some missing. The data contain about 120,000 clones, 85% to 90% of them singletons. Notes on the study in general: Recipients of AZD1222 seropositive at baseline numbered only 6 or 7. Per reports, nearly half of all spike-specific TCRs target regions that are unmutated in variants. Donors skewed white British and female; clonal diversity was possibly underestimated. After two AZD1222 doses, spike-specific TCR breadth and depth rose versus day 0.

The CDR3 is 18 residues long. CDR1 and CDR2 (germline): KGHSH, LQKENI. Trimming took off 1 base at V and 5 bases at J, with 22 bases between the two ends. The specimen was peripheral blood, collected on day 0 of AZD1222 vaccination. The chain employs TRBV18 and TRBJ2-3, with D uncertain. The receptor was isolated from an adult in good health. The CDR3 spells CASSPRMGSGTRIDTQYF. In nucleotides, the CDR3 is TGTGCCAGCTCACCACGAATGGGGTCGGGCACAAGGATAGATACGCAGTATTTT.